The 24 T cell receptor beta chains below were found in one sample sequenced in a study of blood T cell repertoires in COVID-19. Data came from immunoSEQ multiplex PCR; TCRdb stores just in-frame clones and leaves some out. The sample records 150,000 to 200,000 clones, around 79% being singletons. Material for sequencing was PBMCs or T cells enriched from blood (not recorded which). The receptors originated from a man aged 50 to 60 who had recovered from COVID-19.

The chain employs TRBV29-1 and TRBJ2-6; no clear D gene. From germline, CDR1 is SQVTM and CDR2 ANQGSEA. The CDR3 consists of 16 residues. V lost 4 bases and J 0 bases, leaving 13 bases between the germline ends. The CDR3 sequence: CSVVGTAVSGANVLTF. DNA for the CDR3: TGCAGCGTTGTGGGCACCGCTGTCTCTGGGGCCAACGTCCTGACTTTC.

This clone was detected only a few times. The chain recombines TRBV7-9 with TRBJ2-7, with TRBD1 matching over 8 bases. Germline V lookup: CDR1 SEHNR, CDR2 FQNEAQ (reference sequence). This CDR3 contains 14 residues. V was clipped by 0 bases and J by 4 bases; unmatched bases: 2. CDR3 residues: CASSLADRDYEQYF. The CDR3 DNA reads TGTGCCAGCAGCTTAGCGGACAGGGATTACGAGCAGTACTTC.

This clone was counted once. V and J are TRBV6-1 and TRBJ2-4; D is perhaps TRBD1 (5 bases). Germline CDR1 MNHNS, CDR2 SASEGT. The CDR3 is 15 residues long. Trimming pared 3 bases from V and 7 bases from J, leaving 16 bases between. The CDR3 loop reads CASSDPQGLMNIQYF. In nucleotides, the CDR3 is TGTGCCAGCAGTGATCCCCAGGGCCTAATGAACATTCAGTACTTC.

This sequence joins TRBV19 and TRBJ1-1; D perhaps matches TRBD1 (6 bases). The germline V gene has CDR1 LNHDA and CDR2 SQIVND (reference sequence). V was pared by 3 bases and J by 10 bases, with 18 bases between. The CDR3 sequence is 14 residues long. The CDR3 region is CASSIEYPPDRAFF. CDR3 DNA: TGTGCCAGTAGTATCGAATACCCCCCGGACAGAGCTTTCTTT.

This chain uses TRBV4-1 with TRBJ2-7, with 10 nucleotides matching TRBD2. V lost 0 bases, J lost 2 bases, and 4 bases stayed unmatched. In germline, CDR1 is MGHRA, CDR2 YSYEKL. This CDR3 region has 16 residues. The CDR3: CASSQEDTSGAYEQYF. For the CDR3, the DNA is TGCGCCAGCAGCCAAGAAGACACTAGCGGGGCCTACGAGCAGTACTTC.

The chain joins TRBV27 to TRBJ2-1; D remains ambiguous. This CDR3 spans 12 amino acids. Trimming shortened V by 2 bases and J by 14 bases, and 13 bases separated the two germline ends. CDR1 and CDR2 from the germline V gene are MNHEY and SMNVEV (reference sequence). Here the CDR3 DNA reads TGTGCCAGCAGTTTACGGGTGGGTACCGAGTTCTTC. Translation: CASSLRVGTEFF.

The chain has TRBV28 and TRBJ2-1, with D possibly being TRBD1 (6 bases). The CDR3 has 15 residues. From germline, CDR1 is MDHEN and CDR2 SYDVKM. The V and J ends lost 6 bases and 0 bases respectively, with 12 bases between them. CDR3 in DNA: TGTGCCAGCAGCCCGGACAGAGCCTCCTACAATGAGCAGTTCTTC. Translated, it gives CASSPDRASYNEQFF.

The chain links TRBV27 to TRBJ2-1; 9 bases line up with TRBD2. Unmatched junction bases numbered 17, after V lost 7 bases and J lost 4 bases. The CDR3 loop spans 18 amino acids. Germline CDR1 MNHEY, CDR2 SMNVEV (reference sequence). In nucleotides, the CDR3 is TGTGCCAGCACCAAAAGAACGGGCGGGAGGGTTGGTTACAATGAGCAGTTCTTC. Its translation is CASTKRTGGRVGYNEQFF.

The rearrangement uses TRBV12-3 or TRBV12-4 and TRBJ1-2; D is undetermined. Trimming took off 3 bases at V and 12 bases at J, with 14 bases between the two ends. This CDR3 contains 12 residues. The CDR3 is CASSFSESRNTF. The CDR3, as DNA: TGTGCCAGCAGTTTCTCCGAGTCCAGGAACACCTTC.

This chain links TRBV2 with TRBJ2-1, with 7 nucleotides matching TRBD2. J gave up 8 bases and V 4 bases, and 11 bases lay outside the gene matches. The CDR3 has 15 residues. Germline V gives CDR1 SNHLY, CDR2 FYNNEI. The CDR3 region has the DNA TGTGCCAGCAGTGCCCGACTAGCCCTCTCGGATGAGCAGTTCTTC. Translated: CASSARLALSDEQFF.

The V and J genes are TRBV5-1 and TRBJ2-5; 12 bases match TRBD1. Germline V CDR1 and CDR2: SGHRS, YFSETQ. Trimming took 3 bases from V and 5 from J; bases not matched to a gene: 5. This CDR3 spans 15 amino acids. The CDR3 DNA reads as TGCGCCAGCAGCTCGGGACAGGGGGCATGGGAGACCCAGTACTTC. It encodes CASSSGQGAWETQYF.

V gene TRBV5-1 combines with J gene TRBJ1-1; D possibly corresponds to TRBD1 (5 bases). V gave up 2 bases and J gave up 3 bases, with 11 bases separating them. The CDR3 is 14 residues long. The germline gives CDR1 SGHRS, CDR2 YFSETQ. The CDR3 region is CASSLEGRDTEAFF. CDR3 in DNA: TGCGCCAGCAGCTTAGAGGGGAGGGACACTGAAGCTTTCTTT.

The chain employs TRBV27 and TRBJ1-4; 9 bases align to TRBD1. Germline V lookup: CDR1 MNHEY, CDR2 SMNVEV (reference sequence). The CDR3 sequence is 14 residues long. Trimming cost V 6 bases and J 8 bases; bases outside gene matches: 7. CDR3: CASRSGQGREKLFF. DNA for the CDR3: TGTGCCAGCAGGTCGGGACAGGGTCGCGAAAAACTGTTTTTT.

The rearrangement joins TRBV11-2 to TRBJ2-6, with D possibly TRBD2 on 5 matching bases. CDR1 is SGHAT, CDR2 FQNNGV, per germline. V dropped 3 bases and J dropped 4 bases, with 10 bases sitting between them. CDR3 size: 15 residues. CDR3 amino acids: CASSLGGSGANVLTF. CDR3 nucleotides: TGTGCCAGCAGCTTGGGCGGGTCCGGGGCCAACGTCCTGACTTTC.

The chain uses TRBV19 and TRBJ2-1, with TRBD2 identical over 7 bases. Trimming cost V 5 bases and J 9 bases; bases outside gene matches: 10. Germline CDR1 reads LNHDA; CDR2 reads SQIVND (reference sequence). The CDR3 is 14 amino acids. The CDR3 DNA follows: TGTGCCAGTAGTGATCTCGGCGGGAGAGCTGAGCAGTTCTTC. Protein product: CASSDLGGRAEQFF.

This clone was counted only a few times. V gene TRBV10-1 combines with J gene TRBJ2-7; TRBD2 aligns across 12 bases. The trim removed 4 bases at V and 6 bases at J, leaving 7 bases unmatched. This CDR3 contains 15 residues. Looked up from germline, CDR1 is WNHNN and CDR2 is SYGVQD (reference sequence). The CDR3 region is CASSGLAGAPGEQYF. DNA for the CDR3: TGCGCCAGCAGTGGACTAGCGGGAGCCCCGGGCGAGCAGTACTTC.

The chain employs TRBV5-1 and TRBJ2-7; 12 bases are shared with TRBD1. Losses at the gene ends were 4 bases for V and 1 base for J; bases not matched to a gene: 24. The CDR3 loop spans 22 amino acids. Germline CDR1 reads SGHRS; CDR2 reads YFSETQ. The CDR3 region has the DNA TGCGCCAGCAGCGTCGCATCCGGGACAGGGGGCCAATCAACCTCCTGGTCCTACGAGCAGTACTTC. This translates into CASSVASGTGGQSTSWSYEQYF.

This clone has more than one count but fewer than ten. V and J are TRBV5-1 and TRBJ1-4; D gene uncertain. Trimming took 0 bases from V and 14 from J, leaving 11 bases between them. The CDR3 sequence is 12 residues long. Germline V gene sequence: CDR1 SGHRS, CDR2 YFSETQ. The CDR3 region is CASSLDQEVLFF. CDR3 sequence (DNA): TGCGCCAGCAGCTTGGATCAGGAAGTCCTGTTTTTT.

This sequence joins TRBV28 and TRBJ2-7; 11 bases are shared with TRBD2. The V gene end was trimmed by 2 bases and the J gene end by 4 bases; junction bases not matched to a gene: 7. The CDR3 is 16 residues long. CDR1 and CDR2 (germline): MDHEN, SYDVKM. The CDR3 DNA reads TGTGCCAGCAGTTTAAGCGCTAGCGGGAGGAGTTACGAGCAGTACTTC. This gives the protein CASSLSASGRSYEQYF. Complete variable domain (other parts from reference TRBV28 and TRBJ2-7): DVKVTQSSRYLVKRTGEKVFLECVQDMDHENMFWYRQDPGLGLRLIYFSYDVKMKEKGDIPEGYSVSREKKERFSLILESASTNQTSMYLCASSLSASGRSYEQYFGPGTRLTVT.

This clone was recorded many times. The CDR3 nucleotides are TGCAGTGCCAGTGCGTCGGCCAAAAACATTCAGTACTTC. It encodes CSASASAKNIQYF. This rearrangement joins TRBV20-1 to TRBJ2-4; no definite D call. Trimming shortened V by 6 bases and J by 1 base, and 10 bases separated the two germline ends. The CDR3 has 13 amino acids. In germline, CDR1 is DFQATT, CDR2 SNEGSKA (reference sequence).

V is TRBV7-3 and J is TRBJ1-1, with D possibly TRBD1 on 5 matching bases. V lost 0 bases to trimming and J lost 5 bases, with 10 bases between them. Germline V gene lookup returns CDR1 SGHTA and CDR2 FQGTGA. The CDR3 spans 14 residues. The DNA of the CDR3 is TGTGCCAGCAGCTTAACCCAGGGTAGGACTGAAGCTTTCTTT. Translation: CASSLTQGRTEAFF.

The gene calls are TRBV5-1 and TRBJ2-1; 8 positions agree with TRBD1. Germline trimming cut 1 base from V and 5 bases from J; bases unmatched to any gene: 5. There are 15 residues in the CDR3. The germline V gene has CDR1 SGHRS and CDR2 YFSETQ. The CDR3 region has the DNA TGCGCCAGCAGCTTGTCAGGGGGCGGGCACAATGAGCAGTTCTTC. This sequence encodes CASSLSGGGHNEQFF.

This clone was seen only once. The chain is built from TRBV11-2 and TRBJ2-3; D not certain. This CDR3 region has 14 residues. With 2 bases removed from V and 6 bases from J, the gap between germline ends came to 12 bases. Germline-derived CDR1 and CDR2 are SGHAT and FQNNGV. CDR3 region: CASSLTILEDTQYF. DNA for the CDR3: TGTGCCAGCAGCTTAACCATCTTGGAGGATACGCAGTATTTT.

J is TRBJ2-1 and V is TRBV29-1; a weak D match, TRBD2 (5 bases). The CDR3 is 13 residues long. The V end lost 3 bases, the J end lost 0 bases, and 6 bases lay between the germline ends. Germline V gene sequence: CDR1 SQVTM, CDR2 ANQGSEA. The CDR3 nucleotides are TGCAGCGTTGATAGCGTCTCCTACAATGAGCAGTTCTTC. Protein product: CSVDSVSYNEQFF.